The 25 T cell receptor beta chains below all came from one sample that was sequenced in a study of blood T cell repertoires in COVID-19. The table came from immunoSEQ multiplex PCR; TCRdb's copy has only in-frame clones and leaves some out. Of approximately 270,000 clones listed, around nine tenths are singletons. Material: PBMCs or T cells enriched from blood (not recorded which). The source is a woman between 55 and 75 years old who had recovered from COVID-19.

CDR3 bases: TGTGCCAGCAGTGACAGGGGCAGTGAGCAGTTCTTC. Protein product: CASSDRGSEQFF. V usage is TRBV12-3 or TRBV12-4 and J usage is TRBJ2-1; 8 nucleotides agree with TRBD1. The length of the CDR3 is 12 residues. J was trimmed by 9 bases and V by 5 bases; bases with no gene match: 3.

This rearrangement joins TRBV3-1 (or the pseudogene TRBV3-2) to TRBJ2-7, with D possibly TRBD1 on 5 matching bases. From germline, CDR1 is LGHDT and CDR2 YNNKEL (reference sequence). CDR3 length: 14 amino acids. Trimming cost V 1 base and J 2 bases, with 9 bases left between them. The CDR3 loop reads CASSQGNRPYEQYF. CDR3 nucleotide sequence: TGTGCCAGCAGCCAAGGGAACAGGCCCTACGAGCAGTACTTC.

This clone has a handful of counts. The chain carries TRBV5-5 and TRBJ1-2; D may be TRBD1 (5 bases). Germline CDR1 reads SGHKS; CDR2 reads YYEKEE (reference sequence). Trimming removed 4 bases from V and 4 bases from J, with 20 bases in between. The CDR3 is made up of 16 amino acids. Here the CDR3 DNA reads TGTGCCAGCAGCCTCCGAAGGACGGCGGGGGGCTATGGCTACACCTTC. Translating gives CASSLRRTAGGYGYTF.

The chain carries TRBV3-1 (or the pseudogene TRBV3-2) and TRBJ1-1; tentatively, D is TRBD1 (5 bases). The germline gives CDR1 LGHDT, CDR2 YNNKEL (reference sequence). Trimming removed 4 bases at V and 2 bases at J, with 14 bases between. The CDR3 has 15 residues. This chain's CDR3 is CASSRADRSNTEAFF. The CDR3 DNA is TGTGCCAGCAGCCGAGCCGACAGATCCAACACTGAAGCTTTCTTT.

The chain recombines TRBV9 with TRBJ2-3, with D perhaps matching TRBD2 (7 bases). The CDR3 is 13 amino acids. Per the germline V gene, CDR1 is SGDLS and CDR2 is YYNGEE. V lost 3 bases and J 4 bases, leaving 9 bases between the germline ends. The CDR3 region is CASSAGGPDTQYF. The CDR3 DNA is TGTGCCAGCAGCGCCGGGGGGCCAGATACGCAGTATTTT.

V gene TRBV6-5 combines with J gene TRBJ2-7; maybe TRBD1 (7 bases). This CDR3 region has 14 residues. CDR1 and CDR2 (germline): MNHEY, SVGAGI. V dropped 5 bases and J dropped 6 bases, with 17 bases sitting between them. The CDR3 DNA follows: TGTGCCAGCAGTACCGGGGGACAGCAATCCGAGCAGTACTTC. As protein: CASSTGGQQSEQYF.

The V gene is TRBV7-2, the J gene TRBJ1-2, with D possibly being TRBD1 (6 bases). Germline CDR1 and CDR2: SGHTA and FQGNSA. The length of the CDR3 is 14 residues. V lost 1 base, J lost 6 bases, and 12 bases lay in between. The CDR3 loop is CASSLVLQGHGYTF. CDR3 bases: TGTGCCAGCAGCTTAGTTTTGCAGGGGCATGGCTACACCTTC.

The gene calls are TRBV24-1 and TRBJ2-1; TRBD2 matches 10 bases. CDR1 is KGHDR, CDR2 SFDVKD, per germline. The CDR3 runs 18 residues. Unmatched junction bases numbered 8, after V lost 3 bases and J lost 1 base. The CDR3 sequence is CATSDPSGSRGSYNEQFF. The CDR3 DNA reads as TGTGCCACCAGTGATCCTAGCGGGAGTAGAGGATCCTACAATGAGCAGTTCTTC.

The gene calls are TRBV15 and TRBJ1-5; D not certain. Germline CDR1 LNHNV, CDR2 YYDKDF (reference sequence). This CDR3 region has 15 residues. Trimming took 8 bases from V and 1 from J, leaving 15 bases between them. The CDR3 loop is CATRYSKSSNQPQHF. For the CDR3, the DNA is TGTGCCACCCGATATAGCAAATCGAGCAATCAGCCCCAGCATTTT.

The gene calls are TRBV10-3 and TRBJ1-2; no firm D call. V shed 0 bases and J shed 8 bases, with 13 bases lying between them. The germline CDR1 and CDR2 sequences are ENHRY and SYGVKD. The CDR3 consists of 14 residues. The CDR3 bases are TGTGCCATCAGTGAGTCCCAGAAACCTAGCGGCTACACCTTC. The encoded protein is CAISESQKPSGYTF.

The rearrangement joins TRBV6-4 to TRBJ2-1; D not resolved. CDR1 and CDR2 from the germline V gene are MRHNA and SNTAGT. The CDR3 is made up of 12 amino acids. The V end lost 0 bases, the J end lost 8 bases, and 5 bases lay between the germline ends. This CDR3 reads CASSDSRDEQFF. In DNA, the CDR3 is TGTGCCAGCAGTGACTCAAGAGATGAGCAGTTCTTC.

CDR3 DNA sequence: TGTGCCAGCTCACCCACACGGGAAGGAACGCAGTATTTT. Residues: CASSPTREGTQYF. This chain joins TRBV18 and TRBJ2-3; weak D call: TRBD2 (5 bases). The CDR3 totals 13 residues. The germline V gene has CDR1 KGHSH and CDR2 LQKENI. Trimming left V 3 bases short and J 9 bases short, with 13 bases between.

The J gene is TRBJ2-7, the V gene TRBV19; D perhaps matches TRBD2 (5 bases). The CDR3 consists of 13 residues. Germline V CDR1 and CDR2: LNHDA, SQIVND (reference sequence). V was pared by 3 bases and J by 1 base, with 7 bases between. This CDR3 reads CASSIEGSYEQYF. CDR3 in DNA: TGTGCCAGTAGTATTGAGGGTTCCTACGAGCAGTACTTC.

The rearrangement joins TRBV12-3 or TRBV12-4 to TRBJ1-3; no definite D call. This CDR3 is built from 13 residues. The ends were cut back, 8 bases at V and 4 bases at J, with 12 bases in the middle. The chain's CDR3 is CASDKRRGNTIYF. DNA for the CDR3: TGTGCCAGCGACAAAAGAAGGGGAAACACCATATATTTT.

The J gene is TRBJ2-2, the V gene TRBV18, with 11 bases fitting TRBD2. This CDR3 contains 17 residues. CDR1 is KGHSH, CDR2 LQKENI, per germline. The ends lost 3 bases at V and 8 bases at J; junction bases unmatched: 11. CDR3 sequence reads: CASSPRMGLAENGELFF. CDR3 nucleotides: TGTGCCAGCTCACCGCGGATGGGACTAGCGGAGAATGGGGAGCTGTTTTTT.

Written as DNA, the CDR3 is TGTGCCAGCAGCTTAACGGGAGATAGCAATCAGCCCCAGCATTTT. The encoded protein is CASSLTGDSNQPQHF. The V gene is TRBV7-9, the J gene TRBJ1-5; no definite D call. The V end was cut by 2 bases, the J end by 0 bases, with 8 bases between. The CDR3 covers 15 residues. CDR1 is SEHNR and CDR2 is FQNEAQ in the germline V gene (reference sequence). The whole variable domain, filled in from reference TRBV7-9 and TRBJ1-5, reads DTGVSQNPRHKITKRGQNVTFRCDPISEHNRLYWYRQTLGQGPEFLTYFQNEAQLEKSRLLSDRFSAERPKGSFSTLEIQRTEQGDSAMYLCASSLTGDSNQPQHFGDGTRLSIL.

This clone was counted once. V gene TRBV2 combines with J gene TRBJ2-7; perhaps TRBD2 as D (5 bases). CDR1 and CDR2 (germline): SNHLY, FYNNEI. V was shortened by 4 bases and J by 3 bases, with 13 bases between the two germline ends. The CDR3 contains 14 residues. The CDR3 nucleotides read TGTGCCAGCAGTGTGGAGGCAGGTGGCTACGAGCAGTACTTC. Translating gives CASSVEAGGYEQYF.

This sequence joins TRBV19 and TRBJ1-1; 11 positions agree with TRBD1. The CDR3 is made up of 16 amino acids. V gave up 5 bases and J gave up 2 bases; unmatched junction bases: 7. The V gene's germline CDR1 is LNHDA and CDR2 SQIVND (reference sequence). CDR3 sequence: CASSGGTGGINTEAFF. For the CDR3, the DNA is TGTGCCAGTAGTGGGGGGACAGGGGGAATTAACACTGAAGCTTTCTTT.

As DNA, the CDR3 is TGTGCCAGCAGTTTAAGAGGGCCTAGGGCCCTCTTCGGGGAGACCCAGTACTTC. Its protein product is CASSLRGPRALFGETQYF. The chain has TRBV27 and TRBJ2-5; maybe TRBD2 (5 bases). Germline CDR1 reads MNHEY; CDR2 reads SMNVEV (reference sequence). This CDR3 has 18 amino acids. Trimming left V 2 bases short and J 5 bases short, with 24 bases between.

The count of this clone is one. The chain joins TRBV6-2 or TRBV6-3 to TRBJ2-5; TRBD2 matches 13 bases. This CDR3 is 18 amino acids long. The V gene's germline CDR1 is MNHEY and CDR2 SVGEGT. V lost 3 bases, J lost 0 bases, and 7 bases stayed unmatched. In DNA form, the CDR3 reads TGTGCCAGCAGTTATAGACTAGCGGGGGGACTCTACCAAGAGACCCAGTACTTC. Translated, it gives CASSYRLAGGLYQETQYF.

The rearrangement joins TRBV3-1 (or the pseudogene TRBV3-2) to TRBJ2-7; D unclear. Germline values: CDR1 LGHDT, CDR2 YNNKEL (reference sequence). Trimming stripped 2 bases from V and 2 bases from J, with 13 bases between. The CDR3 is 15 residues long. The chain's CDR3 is CASSQRVVTTYEQYF. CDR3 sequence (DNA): TGTGCCAGCAGCCAACGGGTAGTAACTACCTACGAGCAGTACTTC.

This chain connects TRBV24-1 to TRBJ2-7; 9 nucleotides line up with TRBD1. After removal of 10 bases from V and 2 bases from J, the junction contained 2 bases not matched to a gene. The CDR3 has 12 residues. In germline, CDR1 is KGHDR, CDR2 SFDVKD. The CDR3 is CATRTGAYEQYF. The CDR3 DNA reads TGTGCCACTAGGACAGGGGCCTACGAGCAGTACTTC.

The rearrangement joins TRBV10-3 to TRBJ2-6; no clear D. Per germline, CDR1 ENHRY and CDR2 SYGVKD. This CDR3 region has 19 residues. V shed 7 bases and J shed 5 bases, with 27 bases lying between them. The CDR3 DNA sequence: TGTGCCATCAATTCCACCCCCGGGTCAGACCGCAGTAGGGCCAACGTCCTGACTTTC. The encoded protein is CAINSTPGSDRSRANVLTF.

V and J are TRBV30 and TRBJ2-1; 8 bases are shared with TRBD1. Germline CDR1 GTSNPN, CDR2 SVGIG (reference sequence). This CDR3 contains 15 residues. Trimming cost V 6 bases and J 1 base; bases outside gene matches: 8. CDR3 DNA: TGTGCCTGTTTGACAGGGGTGATTTCCTACAATGAGCAGTTCTTC. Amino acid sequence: CACLTGVISYNEQFF.

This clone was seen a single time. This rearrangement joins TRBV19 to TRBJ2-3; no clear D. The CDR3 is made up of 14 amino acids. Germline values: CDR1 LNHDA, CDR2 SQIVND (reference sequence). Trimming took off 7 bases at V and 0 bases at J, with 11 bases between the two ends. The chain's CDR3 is CASMYGSSTDTQYF. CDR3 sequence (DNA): TGTGCCAGTATGTACGGGTCCAGCACAGATACGCAGTATTTT.